This T cell receptor beta chain appears in the sequencing data of a study of T cell responses to AZD1222 COVID-19 vaccine. Study observations and caveats: Clonal diversity may have been underestimated, and the donors were mostly white British, with more females than males. Spike-wide coverage was observed for vaccine-associated CD4 TCRs, with dominant responses at 160-218 and 743-854. The repertoires were collected only after the peak T cell response.

Clones were sequenced by immunoSEQ multiplex PCR, and TCRdb holds only the in-frame ones, with some missing. This table holds about 120,000 clones, about 90% found once. In this sample, this clone turned up a few times. The target antigen is unknown. The V gene lost 1 base and the J gene lost 1 base, with 8 bases spanning the gap. The CDR3 length is 14 residues. Germline CDR1 reads SGHTA; CDR2 reads FQGNSA. The chain carries TRBV7-2 and TRBJ2-7; no firm D call. The source of this sequence is an adult in good health. The sequences come from peripheral blood, collected on day 0 of AZD1222 vaccination. Written as DNA, the CDR3 is TGTGCCAGCAGCTTAGGGCAGCCATCCTACGAGCAGTACTTC. Encoded protein: CASSLGQPSYEQYF.